Given below is one TCR beta chain in context. Its binding antigen is unknown. Qualities for individual bases were not recorded, and no much larger clone is one base off. Whole blood was collected in K2EDTA tubes by collaborating institutions according to the institutions' own protocols. Collaborator samples were shipped for TCRbeta analysis as frozen whole blood, isolated PBMCs, or DNA extracted from either sample type. This specimen comes from a study of blood T cell repertoires in COVID-19 (TCRdb year 2020). With respect to the entire study: Collaborator samples came from the United States, Italy and Spain and covered acute and convalescent phases of COVID-19. The material from the prospective study consisted of cDNA or gDNA derived from T cells, B-cell-depleted T cells, or PBMCs. Subjects who had been exposed to COVID-19, were actively infected with it, or had recovered from it provided the deeply sampled blood TCRbeta repertoires that made up the dataset. The repertoires were released in a freely available public database intended as a resource for research on the immune response to SARS-CoV-2. Samples came from the ongoing ImmuneRACE study (first 160 participants) plus 1,254 subjects from 6 global collaborators. The sample metadata nearly always contained a de-identified subject ID, COVID-19 status, age in years and sex. HLA class I and class II types, where available, came from metadata supplied by the sample provider rather than from assay-based typing. Beyond this particular receptor, the publication reports: Clinical and demographic metadata were provided uncurated, with the amount varying by source and participant.

The CDR3, from cysteine to phenylalanine, totals 18 residues. CDR3 DNA only is kept here, 54 bases in frame from base 1. The immunoSEQ Assay, a bias-controlled multiplex PCR, was used to amplify TCRbeta CDR3 regions from genomic DNA. On the authors' methods: Nucleated cell counts per sample were estimated from amplification of reference gene primers within the assay. To quantify the absolute abundance of each unique TCRbeta CDR3 rearrangement, sequence reads were collapsed and filtered. For each sample, productive Simpson clonality was calculated as the square root of Simpson's diversity index over productive rearrangements. TCRdb mirrors the immuneACCESS table, restricted to in-frame sequences. Some clones are absent from its copies; in checked studies, under half trace to an unresolved V gene, and the reason for the others is unknown. V and J calls and clone size are as listed in that table; D and trimming were resolved from the DNA. The sample table shows 300,000 to 400,000 clones, and around 86% are seen once. The top ten constitute 2.5% to 3.5% of the sample.

The sequence was obtained from a human donor in a cohort sampled during active COVID-19. Sequencing input: peripheral blood. Recombination joined TRBV12-2 with TRBJ1-5; TRBD1, the table's D call, lacks a check against the DNA. TRBV12-2 is labeled a pseudogene. Here the CDR3 is given as CASRLMKTGMGGNQPQHF. The sequenced DNA is TGTGCAAGTCGCCTGATGAAGACAGGGATGGGTGGCAATCAGCCCCAGCATTTT.